Below, 12 T cell receptor beta chains from the same sample are listed, as sequenced in a study of blood T cell repertoires in COVID-19. Assay used: immunoSEQ multiplex PCR; TCRdb lists only in-frame clones, some missing. The data show around 380,000 clones, roughly 86% seen once. Specimen: PBMCs or T cells enriched from blood (not recorded which). The receptors were gathered from a man aged 25-45 years who had recovered from COVID-19.

The V and J genes are TRBV5-1 and TRBJ1-3; D gene unclear. CDR1 and CDR2 (germline): SGHRS, YFSETQ. The CDR3 spans 16 residues. The ends were cut back, 0 bases at V and 2 bases at J, with 12 bases in the middle. The CDR3 coding sequence is TGCGCCAGCAGCTTGGGAGGTGGAGTGGCTGGAAACACCATATATTTT. Translating it yields CASSLGGGVAGNTIYF.

This clone appeared a few times. The chain joins TRBV7-9 to TRBJ2-7, with 8 bases identical to TRBD2. Germline CDR1 SEHNR, CDR2 FQNEAQ (reference sequence). CDR3 size: 14 residues. After removal of 5 bases from V and 1 base from J, the junction contained 4 bases not matched to a gene. CDR3 sequence (DNA): TGTGCCAGCAGCGAGATAGCGGGGTCCTACGAGCAGTACTTC. It yields the protein CASSEIAGSYEQYF.

The chain joins TRBV19 to TRBJ1-4; 7 bases agree with TRBD1. CDR3 length equals 15 residues. V trimming: 6 bases; J trimming: 3 bases; junction bases outside the gene matches: 7. Per the germline V gene, CDR1 is LNHDA and CDR2 is SQIVND (reference sequence). This chain's CDR3 is CASRPRQGANEKLFF. The CDR3 bases are TGTGCCAGTAGGCCACGACAGGGTGCTAATGAAAAACTGTTTTTT.

This clone was seen once. The chain couples TRBV7-9 to TRBJ2-7; D might be TRBD1 (5 bases). Trimming shortened V by 4 bases and J by 4 bases, and 17 bases separated the two germline ends. The V gene's germline CDR1 is SEHNR and CDR2 FQNEAQ (reference sequence). The CDR3 has 15 amino acids. The CDR3 sequence: CASSSTDKTAYEQYF. The CDR3 nucleotides are TGTGCCAGCAGCTCCACGGACAAGACAGCTTACGAGCAGTACTTC.

This clone came up once. This chain connects TRBV5-4 to TRBJ2-3, with 8 bases lining up with TRBD2. This CDR3 spans 17 amino acids. V gave up 2 bases and J gave up 2 bases; unmatched junction bases: 10. Germline values: CDR1 SGHNT, CDR2 YYREEE (reference sequence). In nucleotides, the CDR3 is TGTGCCAGCAGCTTCATGGGGCGGGGGGACCACACAGATACGCAGTATTTT. Protein product: CASSFMGRGDHTDTQYF. The whole variable domain, filled in from reference TRBV5-4 and TRBJ2-3, reads ETGVTQSPTHLIKTRGQQVTLRCSSQSGHNTVSWYQQALGQGPQFIFQYYREEENGRGNFPPRFSGLQFPNYSSELNVNALELDDSALYLCASSFMGRGDHTDTQYFGPGTRLTVL.

The count of this clone is one. The genes are TRBV3-1 (or the pseudogene TRBV3-2) and TRBJ1-1; TRBD1 is a possible D gene (6 bases). Trimming cost V 1 base and J 4 bases, with 10 bases left between them. The CDR3 consists of 14 residues. CDR1 LGHDT and CDR2 YNNKEL come from the germline V gene (reference sequence). The CDR3 loop reads CASSQGLGGTEAFF. The CDR3 region has the DNA TGTGCCAGCAGCCAAGGTCTAGGGGGCACTGAAGCTTTCTTT.

The chain recombines TRBV4-1 with TRBJ2-7, with D possibly being TRBD1 (6 bases). The CDR3 is 16 residues long. The germline V gene has CDR1 MGHRA and CDR2 YSYEKL. The V gene lost 3 bases and the J gene lost 5 bases, with 20 bases spanning the gap. CDR3 in amino acids: CASSHNDWARDNEQYF. CDR3 sequence (DNA): TGCGCCAGCAGCCATAATGATTGGGCCAGGGACAACGAGCAGTACTTC.

In DNA, the CDR3 is TGTGCCAGCAGTAGGGGCAGAGGATATGGCTACACCTTC. Translating gives CASSRGRGYGYTF. The chain uses TRBV6-4 and TRBJ1-2; possible D gene TRBD1, 5 bases. Looked up from germline, CDR1 is MRHNA and CDR2 is SNTAGT. V gave up 5 bases and J gave up 5 bases, with 12 bases separating them. The CDR3 extends over 13 amino acids.

The J gene is TRBJ2-5, the V gene TRBV4-1; the match to TRBD1 covers 9 bases. V lost 1 base and J lost 6; bases outside the gene matches: 12. Germline loops: CDR1 MGHRA, CDR2 YSYEKL. The CDR3 totals 17 residues. This CDR3 reads CASSQAPRDRETQTQYF. The CDR3 DNA follows: TGCGCCAGCAGCCAAGCTCCCAGGGACAGGGAAACGCAGACCCAGTACTTC.

This sequence joins TRBV4-1 and TRBJ1-3; D remains ambiguous. This CDR3 spans 15 amino acids. Germline V gene data show CDR1 as MGHRA and CDR2 as YSYEKL. V gave up 2 bases and J gave up 2 bases, with 10 bases separating them. Here the CDR3 reads CASSQLPGTGNTIYF. CDR3 DNA: TGCGCCAGCAGCCAACTACCCGGGACTGGAAACACCATATATTTT.

The chain combines TRBV3-1 (or the pseudogene TRBV3-2) with TRBJ2-7; 8 bases map to TRBD1. The V gene end was trimmed by 6 bases and the J gene end by 5 bases; junction bases not matched to a gene: 15. The CDR3 is made up of 16 amino acids. Germline V gene lookup returns CDR1 LGHDT and CDR2 YNNKEL (reference sequence). CDR3 region: CASSRGRGQGLDEQYF. The CDR3 DNA sequence: TGTGCCAGCAGTCGAGGACGAGGACAGGGTCTAGACGAGCAGTACTTC.

The chain carries TRBV5-1 and TRBJ1-2, with 9 bases fitting TRBD1. In germline, CDR1 is SGHRS, CDR2 YFSETQ. This CDR3 has 13 residues. J gave up 7 bases and V 4 bases, and 5 bases lay outside the gene matches. The DNA of the CDR3 is TGCGCCAGCAGCCCGGGACAGGGTATTGGCTACACCTTC. Residues: CASSPGQGIGYTF.